One and the same sample provided the 25 T cell receptor beta chains below, sequenced in a study of T cell repertoires in cytomegalovirus infection. From the reads, TCRdb called clonotypes with MiXCR, one entry per CDR3 protein. The sample has a few hundred thousand distinct CDR3 sequences; less than 20% are singletons. The specimen sequenced was PBMCs. The origin of the receptors is a human donor in good health (CMV status not recorded). Some clones in this sample may be carry-over from other donors' samples.

This clonotype was detected a few times. This CDR3 reads CSAPLLGGTQYF. CDR3 DNA sequence: TGCAGTGCTCCATTACTCGGGGGTACGCAGTATTTT. This chain connects TRBV20-1 to TRBJ2-3, with TRBD2 as a possible D gene (6 bases). Germline V CDR1 and CDR2: DFQATT, SNEGSKA (reference sequence). The CDR3 sequence is 12 residues long. Trimming removed 5 bases from V and 8 bases from J, with 14 bases in between.

The chain combines TRBV12-5 with TRBJ2-1, with 13 bases aligning to TRBD2. Trimming cost V 2 bases and J 6 bases; bases outside gene matches: 10. The CDR3 spans 18 residues. CDR1 and CDR2 from the germline V gene are LGHNT and FRNRAP. The CDR3 is CASGLTKDGTSGTNEQFF. The CDR3 DNA follows: TGTGCTAGTGGTTTGACAAAAGACGGGACTAGCGGGACCAATGAGCAGTTCTTC.

The J gene is TRBJ1-6, the V gene TRBV28; D is perhaps TRBD1 (6 bases). Germline V gene sequence: CDR1 MDHEN, CDR2 SYDVKM. V lost 6 bases and J 3 bases, leaving 9 bases between the germline ends. This CDR3 spans 14 amino acids. CDR3 region: CASRDRLYNSPLHF. CDR3 bases: TGTGCCAGCAGAGACAGGCTCTATAATTCACCCCTCCACTTT.

This clonotype occurred a few times. The rearrangement joins TRBV5-6 to TRBJ1-2; 8 nucleotides align to TRBD1. The CDR3 has 14 amino acids. The germline V gene encodes CDR1 SGHDT and CDR2 YYEEEE. The V and J ends lost 0 bases and 6 bases, in that order; junction bases with no gene match: 4. The CDR3 nucleotides read TGTGCCAGCAGCTTGGGGACAGGGCTAAATGGCTACACCTTC. Its translation is CASSLGTGLNGYTF.

This clonotype was observed many times. This chain uses TRBV7-2 with TRBJ2-7, with D possibly being TRBD1 (5 bases). V shed 5 bases and J shed 6 bases, with 20 bases lying between them. This CDR3 spans 15 amino acids. The germline V gene has CDR1 SGHTA and CDR2 FQGNSA. CDR3 bases: TGTGCCAGCAGCGCGGACATTGGGGATCTTCGCGAGCAGTACTTC. This translates into CASSADIGDLREQYF.

The genes are TRBV24-1 and TRBJ1-5; D may be TRBD1 (6 bases). Germline CDR1 KGHDR, CDR2 SFDVKD. With 7 bases removed from V and 3 bases from J, the gap between germline ends came to 18 bases. The CDR3 has 16 amino acids. The chain's CDR3 is CATRTGRRRDNQPQHF. The CDR3 nucleotides are TGTGCCACCAGGACAGGACGGAGGAGGGACAATCAGCCCCAGCATTTT.

This clonotype was picked up a small number of times. V usage is TRBV20-1 and J usage is TRBJ2-1; 12 bases line up with TRBD2. Per germline, CDR1 DFQATT and CDR2 SNEGSKA (reference sequence). The V gene end was trimmed by 5 bases and the J gene end by 8 bases; junction bases not matched to a gene: 10. CDR3 size: 15 residues. The CDR3 sequence is CSADPTSGRFDEQFF. The CDR3 region has the DNA TGCAGTGCTGATCCGACTAGCGGGAGATTCGATGAGCAGTTCTTC.

The sample holds a few counts of this clonotype. CDR3 residues: CASSGTGYEGYTF. DNA of the CDR3: TGTGCCAGCAGTGGGACAGGGTACGAAGGCTACACCTTC. This chain uses TRBV2 with TRBJ1-2, with 8 bases aligning to TRBD1. With V trimmed by 4 bases and J by 8 bases, 6 bases remained unmatched. Germline lookup yields CDR1 SNHLY and CDR2 FYNNEI. The CDR3 totals 13 residues.

The chain couples TRBV28 to TRBJ2-5, with D unclear. The germline V and J ends were trimmed by 5 bases and 4 bases, with 11 bases remaining between them. Germline lookup yields CDR1 MDHEN and CDR2 SYDVKM. The CDR3 has 13 residues. The CDR3 region is CASSTLPGETQYF. The CDR3 DNA reads TGTGCCAGCAGTACCCTCCCAGGAGAGACCCAGTACTTC.

This clonotype has only a few counts. This sequence may be a read error, since a much larger clone differs from it by one base. This rearrangement joins TRBV7-2 to TRBJ2-1; possible D gene TRBD2, 6 bases. CDR3 length equals 20 residues. Trimming cost V 2 bases and J 0 bases, with 23 bases left between them. From germline, CDR1 is SGHTA and CDR2 FQGNSA. The CDR3 sequence: CASSLYWGPVGGTSYNEQFF. CDR3 sequence (DNA): TGTGCCAGCAGCTTATATTGGGGCCCGGTGGGAGGTACCTCCTACAATGAGCAGTTCTTC.

This clonotype was found a few times. This rearrangement joins TRBV20-1 to TRBJ2-3; no clear D. Germline CDR1 is DFQATT and CDR2 is SNEGSKA (reference sequence). This CDR3 spans 12 amino acids. Trimming pared 3 bases from V and 2 bases from J, leaving 6 bases between. The CDR3 bases are TGCAGTGCTAGGGTGAACACAGATACGCAGTATTTT. Its translation is CSARVNTDTQYF.

This chain links TRBV20-1 with TRBJ1-5; D remains unclear. V was clipped by 1 base and J by 4 bases, with 11 bases between them. CDR3 length equals 14 residues. Germline CDR1 and CDR2: DFQATT and SNEGSKA (reference sequence). The CDR3 protein is CSARVSVGNQPQHF. DNA for the CDR3: TGCAGTGCTAGAGTCAGTGTAGGGAATCAGCCCCAGCATTTT.

This clonotype was seen a few times. The J gene is TRBJ1-4, the V gene TRBV11-2; unclear D gene. This CDR3 has 17 residues. CDR1 is SGHAT, CDR2 FQNNGV, per germline. V lost 6 bases to trimming and J lost 4 bases, with 21 bases between them. The CDR3 nucleotides are TGTGCCAGCAGACCTACGCGGCGGCGAGGAAGTAATGAAAAACTGTTTTTT. This translates into CASRPTRRRGSNEKLFF.

This clonotype was observed many times. This rearrangement joins TRBV12-3 or TRBV12-4 to TRBJ1-1, with 9 nucleotides matching TRBD1. Trimming removed 5 bases from V and 1 base from J; junction bases left unmatched: 8. This CDR3 is built from 16 residues. The chain's CDR3 is CASSPRDRAPNTEAFF. The CDR3 nucleotides read TGTGCCAGCAGTCCCCGGGACAGGGCCCCGAACACTGAAGCTTTCTTT.

The chain uses TRBV28 and TRBJ1-4; tentative D call: TRBD1 (5 bases). V gave up 2 bases and J gave up 7 bases, with 20 bases separating them. Germline assignment: CDR1 MDHEN and CDR2 SYDVKM. The CDR3 totals 17 residues. DNA for the CDR3: TGTGCCAGCAGTTTACGACTTGTCATTCGCGGGGGTGAAAAACTGTTTTTT. It codes for CASSLRLVIRGGEKLFF.

The sample holds many counts of this clonotype. The CDR3 sequence: CASSPSSGGYDTQYF. CDR3 bases: TGTGCCAGCAGCCCATCTAGCGGGGGGTATGATACGCAGTATTTT. The V call is TRBV7-2, the J call TRBJ2-3, with 11 bases aligning to TRBD2. This CDR3 is 15 amino acids long. The germline gives CDR1 SGHTA, CDR2 FQGNSA. With V trimmed by 5 bases and J by 6 bases, 7 bases remained unmatched.

V usage is TRBV6-2 or TRBV6-3 and J usage is TRBJ2-1; a weak D match, TRBD2 (5 bases). Trimming shortened V by 2 bases and J by 8 bases, and 10 bases separated the two germline ends. The CDR3 contains 13 residues. The germline gives CDR1 MNHEY, CDR2 SVGEGT. DNA of the CDR3: TGTGCCAGCAGTTACGTTGAGGAGGATGAGCAGTTCTTC. It yields the protein CASSYVEEDEQFF.

Many counts were recorded for this clonotype. The CDR3 DNA is TGTGCCAGCAGCTTCTCACAGGGGGGCGAGCAGTACTTC. Translated: CASSFSQGGEQYF. The chain has TRBV7-2 and TRBJ2-7; TRBD1 matches at 8 bases. The ends lost 3 bases at V and 6 bases at J; junction bases unmatched: 4. This CDR3 region has 13 residues. Germline loops: CDR1 SGHTA, CDR2 FQGNSA.

This clonotype was seen repeatedly, ten times or more. The rearrangement links TRBV7-9 to TRBJ1-5; D possibly corresponds to TRBD1 (5 bases). CDR3 length: 12 residues. The germline CDR1 and CDR2 sequences are SEHNR and FQNEAQ (reference sequence). CDR3 in DNA: TGTGCAACCGGAGGGGACAATCAGCCCCAGCATTTT. Residues: CATGGDNQPQHF.

This clonotype was seen a handful of times. V usage is TRBV15 and J usage is TRBJ1-2, with D hard to call. The germline CDR1 and CDR2 sequences are LNHNV and YYDKDF (reference sequence). Trimming took 0 bases from V and 7 from J, leaving 6 bases between them. The CDR3 runs 12 residues. The CDR3 sequence is CATSRDLVGYTF. CDR3 bases: TGTGCCACCAGCAGAGATCTAGTTGGCTACACCTTC.

This clonotype occurred a few times. V usage is TRBV7-6 and J usage is TRBJ2-3, with 9 bases fitting TRBD1. Germline V gene sequence: CDR1 SGHVS, CDR2 FNYEAQ. Trimming took 7 bases from V and 4 from J; bases not matched to a gene: 3. The CDR3 covers 13 residues. CDR3 in amino acids: CASNRGPADTQYF. CDR3 coding DNA: TGTGCCAGCAACAGGGGGCCTGCAGATACGCAGTATTTT.

This sequence joins TRBV20-1 and TRBJ1-3; D is unclear. In germline, CDR1 is DFQATT, CDR2 SNEGSKA (reference sequence). The CDR3 has 13 amino acids. Trimming left V 6 bases short and J 0 bases short, with 9 bases between. In DNA, the CDR3 is TGCAGTGCCCGACTGAACTCTGGAAACACCATATATTTT. Residues: CSARLNSGNTIYF.

This clonotype has just a few counts. The chain uses TRBV5-6 and TRBJ2-3; no definite D call. Germline assignment: CDR1 SGHDT and CDR2 YYEEEE. Between the trimmed V and J ends, which lost 4 bases and 1 base, there was a span of 13 bases. CDR3 length equals 15 residues. The CDR3 sequence: CASSPGSTRTDTQYF. CDR3 DNA sequence: TGTGCCAGCAGCCCAGGTTCTACCCGCACAGATACGCAGTATTTT.

This clonotype was detected only a few times. V gene TRBV6-5 combines with J gene TRBJ1-1; D remains ambiguous. Germline V gives CDR1 MNHEY, CDR2 SVGAGI. Trimming stripped 2 bases from V and 4 bases from J, with 8 bases between. The length of the CDR3 is 13 residues. Here the CDR3 reads CASSYGQVTEAFF. In nucleotides, the CDR3 is TGTGCCAGCAGTTACGGGCAGGTCACTGAAGCTTTCTTT.

The sample holds many counts of this clonotype. The CDR3 reads CASSLGGRPGDQPQHF. The DNA of the CDR3 is TGTGCCAGCAGCTTAGGAGGCAGGCCGGGAGATCAGCCCCAGCATTTT. The chain is built from TRBV7-8 and TRBJ1-5; D is ambiguous. Per the germline V gene, CDR1 is SGHVS and CDR2 is FQNEAQ. V lost 1 base and J lost 5, with 15 bases in between. CDR3 length equals 16 residues.